This is a list of T cell receptor beta chains from one sample in a study of blood T cell repertoires in COVID-19. The assay was immunoSEQ multiplex PCR, and TCRdb's table has in-frame clones only and misses some. The sample yields approximately 190,000 clones, 80% to 90% seen once. Sample: peripheral blood. The source is a man aged 25 to 45 with active or convalescent COVID-19. CDR3s leave out the opening cysteine and the closing phenylalanine or tryptophan. Fields, in order: J gene, V gene, CDR3 protein.

TRBJ2-3	TRBV29-1	SVEGGGQGFTDTQY
TRBJ2-5	TRBV11-2	ASSPPGGQGRETQY
TRBJ1-3	TRBV7-3	ASSYSSGNTIY
TRBJ1-3	TRBV5-4	ASSFRFLQVRNTIY
TRBJ1-1	TRBV18	ASSPIAGRAVNTEAF
TRBJ1-5	TRBV5-1	ASSPGQGGQPQH
TRBJ1-2	TRBV7-8	ASSLDPGLYGYT
TRBJ1-2	TRBV18	ASSPLAGTGYGYT
TRBJ1-1	TRBV15	ATSARQGNTEAF
TRBJ1-2	TRBV5-4	ASSLDRGQGYT
TRBJ1-2	TRBV6-1	ASSEALGGTRYGYT
TRBJ2-1	TRBV28	ASSFTGSGNEQF
TRBJ1-1	TRBV9	ASSEGQLHTEAF
TRBJ1-4	TRBV5-4	ASSVGQGKLNEKLF
TRBJ1-5	TRBV24-1	ATSEGTGEGQPQH
TRBJ1-3	TRBV6-5	ASVDSRTIY
TRBJ1-1	TRBV2	ASSLDRVTEAF
TRBJ1-2	TRBV2	ASSDSLLANYGYT
TRBJ2-7	TRBV15	ATSRDFGTSGSYEQY
TRBJ1-6	TRBV4-1	ASSQAVDRGSPLH
TRBJ1-4	TRBV15	ATSRERGTNEKLF
TRBJ2-3	TRBV18	ASSPPTSGAPQYTQY
TRBJ2-4	TRBV19	ASSILGGQGLLAKNIQY
TRBJ1-1	TRBV30	AWRGLPLTEAF
TRBJ2-5	TRBV28	ASSLGGSGPQETQY
TRBJ2-3	TRBV13	ASSPSGTDTQY
TRBJ1-4	TRBV11-2	ASSLGQGAANEKLF
TRBJ2-5	TRBV12-5	ASGLVPTGQETQY
TRBJ2-1	TRBV2	ASTNPGTGTNEQF
TRBJ2-1	TRBV29-1	SVEQGYLEQF
TRBJ2-6	TRBV12-5	ASGSRKAGGTEANVLT
TRBJ1-1	TRBV19	ASSMPGGAQNTEAF
TRBJ1-1	TRBV7-9	ASSLDGGQGPAF
TRBJ1-4	TRBV19	ASSITGVAEKLF
TRBJ2-5	TRBV5-5	ASSLAQPGGETQY
TRBJ1-2	TRBV4-3	ASSPGGQGASGYT
TRBJ2-5	TRBV11-3	ASSLSGVRSETQY
TRBJ2-2	TRBV9	ASSVAYTPTGELF